Presented here are 10 T cell receptor beta chains from one specimen sequenced in a study of radiation and T cells in renal cell carcinoma. Time point meaning: blood 2 weeks post-SBRT. Treatment meaning: 15 Gy SBRT to primary tumor, nephrectomy 4 weeks later. Assay used: immunoSEQ multiplex PCR; TCRdb lists only in-frame clones, some missing. The data show around 26,000 clones, more than 65% seen once. The sample was blood, taken from a patient whose treatment included radiotherapy and nephrectomy. Receptors originate from a man aged 60 to 75 with renal cell carcinoma.

This clone is labeled as medium-sized. The J gene is TRBJ1-2, the V gene TRBV5-6; D is unresolved. Deletions cut 4 bases from V and 5 bases from J, with 12 bases between. CDR1 is SGHDT, CDR2 YYEEEE, per germline. The CDR3 loop spans 13 amino acids. The CDR3 DNA reads TGTGCCAGCAGCACAAACCTTATTTATGGCTACACCTTC. This sequence encodes CASSTNLIYGYTF.

This clone appeared once. This chain links TRBV5-4 with TRBJ2-1; 9 nucleotides align to TRBD2. V dropped 3 bases and J dropped 6; count of bases not matched to a gene: 7. The CDR3 is 15 residues long. The V gene's germline CDR1 is SGHNT and CDR2 YYREEE (reference sequence). The CDR3 sequence is CASSWGGTSSNEQFF. CDR3 coding DNA: TGTGCCAGCAGCTGGGGCGGGACTAGCTCCAATGAGCAGTTCTTC.

V gene TRBV7-9 combines with J gene TRBJ1-2, with a tentative D call TRBD1 (6 bases). With 4 bases removed from V and 10 bases from J, the gap between germline ends came to 19 bases. The germline CDR1 and CDR2 sequences are SEHNR and FQNEAQ (reference sequence). CDR3 length: 14 residues. This chain's CDR3 is CASSSPDSPLDYTF. In DNA, the CDR3 is TGTGCCAGCAGCTCTCCGGACAGCCCACTGGACTACACCTTC.

The chain employs TRBV7-2 and TRBJ1-5; TRBD1 is a possible D gene (5 bases). Looked up from germline, CDR1 is SGHTA and CDR2 is FQGNSA. The CDR3 has 15 residues. Deletions cut 5 bases from V and 1 base from J, with 12 bases between. Here the CDR3 reads CASSGSGRSNQPQHF. For the CDR3, the DNA is TGTGCCAGCAGCGGATCAGGGCGGAGCAATCAGCCCCAGCATTTT.

This chain joins TRBV5-8 and TRBJ2-7, with TRBD2 as a possible D gene (5 bases). Trimming shortened V by 0 bases and J by 3 bases, and 16 bases separated the two germline ends. Germline CDR1 and CDR2: SGHTS and YDEGEE. CDR3 length equals 16 residues. CDR3 coding DNA: TGTGCCAGCAGCTTGGAACAACCTAGAGGGTACTACGAGCAGTACTTC. Its protein product is CASSLEQPRGYYEQYF.

V gene TRBV5-1 combines with J gene TRBJ2-7; tentatively, D is TRBD1 (6 bases). This CDR3 is built from 14 residues. V lost 7 bases and J 1 base, leaving 15 bases between the germline ends. Germline CDR1 SGHRS, CDR2 YFSETQ. In DNA form, the CDR3 reads TGCGCCAGCCGTACTGGAGGACAGTCCTACGAGCAGTACTTC. It codes for CASRTGGQSYEQYF.

The genes are TRBV2 and TRBJ1-5; D call uncertain. This CDR3 has 13 residues. V lost 5 bases and J lost 7, with 12 bases in between. In germline, CDR1 is SNHLY, CDR2 FYNNEI. The CDR3 reads CASSQRGGQPQHF. CDR3 DNA sequence: TGTGCCAGCAGTCAACGGGGTGGGCAGCCCCAGCATTTT. The full variable domain, rest sourced from reference TRBV2 and TRBJ1-5, is EPEVTQTPSHQVTQMGQEVILRCVPISNHLYFYWYRQILGQKVEFLVSFYNNEISEKSEIFDDQFSVERPDGSNFTLKIRSTKLEDSAMYFCASSQRGGQPQHFGDGTRLSIL.

This chain links TRBV7-9 with TRBJ2-7; D gene ambiguous. Looked up from germline, CDR1 is SEHNR and CDR2 is FQNEAQ (reference sequence). V was trimmed by 1 base and J by 6 bases, leaving 7 bases between them. The CDR3 sequence is 12 residues long. The chain's CDR3 is CASSLGEGEQYF. CDR3 DNA: TGTGCCAGCAGCTTAGGGGAAGGCGAGCAGTACTTC.

The rearrangement links TRBV25-1 to TRBJ2-7; no firm D call. V lost 1 base to trimming and J lost 3 bases, with 7 bases between them. The CDR3 consists of 13 residues. Looked up from germline, CDR1 is MGHDK and CDR2 is SYGVNS. The CDR3 loop reads CASSEFRFYEQYF. The CDR3 region has the DNA TGTGCCAGCAGTGAATTTAGGTTCTACGAGCAGTACTTC.

This rearrangement joins TRBV2 to TRBJ1-2; unclear D gene. Germline CDR1 and CDR2: SNHLY and FYNNEI. This CDR3 is 13 amino acids long. The V end lost 5 bases, the J end lost 7 bases, and 14 bases lay between the germline ends. The CDR3 DNA reads TGTGCCAGCAGTCAGGCAGGTCTCGGTGGCTACACCTTC. The encoded protein is CASSQAGLGGYTF.